This entry describes one TCR beta chain. Using immunoSEQ multiplex PCR, the repertoire was profiled, and TCRdb retains in-frame clones only, with some absent. The sample holds around 250,000 clones, 80% to 90% seen once. CDR1 and CDR2 from the germline V gene are DFQATT and SNEGSKA (reference sequence). The CDR3 runs to 11 residues. Trimming stripped 4 bases from V and 4 bases from J, with 7 bases between. Individuals aged about 18 to 100 years were recruited from 24 US areas. The data belong to a study of blood T cell repertoires in COVID-19. Sequenced material: PBMCs or T cells enriched from blood (not recorded which). The receptor comes from a woman between 45 and 65 years old who had recovered from COVID-19. The genes are TRBV20-1 and TRBJ1-2; D is uncertain. CDR3 bases: TGCAGTGCTAATAGCCTCTATGGCTACACCTTC. Encoded protein: CSANSLYGYTF.